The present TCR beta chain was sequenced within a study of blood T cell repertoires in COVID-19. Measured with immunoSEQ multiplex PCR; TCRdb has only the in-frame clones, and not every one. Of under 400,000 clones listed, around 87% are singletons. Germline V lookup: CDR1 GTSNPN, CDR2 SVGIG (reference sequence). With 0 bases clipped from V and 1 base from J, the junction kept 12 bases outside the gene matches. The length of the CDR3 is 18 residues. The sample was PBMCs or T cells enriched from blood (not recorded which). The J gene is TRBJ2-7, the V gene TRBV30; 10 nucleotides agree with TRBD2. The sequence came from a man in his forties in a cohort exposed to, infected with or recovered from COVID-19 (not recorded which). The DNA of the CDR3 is TGTGCCTGGAGTGTACGGTCTAGCGGGAGAATCCCTTCCTACGAGCAGTACTTC. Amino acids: CAWSVRSSGRIPSYEQYF.